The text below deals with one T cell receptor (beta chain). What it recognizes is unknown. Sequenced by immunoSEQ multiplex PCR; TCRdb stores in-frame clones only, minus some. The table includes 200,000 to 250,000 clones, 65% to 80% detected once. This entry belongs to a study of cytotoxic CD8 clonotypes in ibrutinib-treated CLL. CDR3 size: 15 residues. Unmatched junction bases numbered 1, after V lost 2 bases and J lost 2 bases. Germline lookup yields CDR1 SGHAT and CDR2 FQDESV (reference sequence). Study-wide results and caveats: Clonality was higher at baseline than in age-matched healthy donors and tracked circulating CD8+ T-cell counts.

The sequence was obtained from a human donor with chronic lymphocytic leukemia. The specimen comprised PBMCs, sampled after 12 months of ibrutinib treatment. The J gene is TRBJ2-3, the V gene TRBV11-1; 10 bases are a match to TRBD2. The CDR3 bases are TGTGCCAGCAGCTTACTAGCGGGAGACACAGATACGCAGTATTTT. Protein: CASSLLAGDTDTQYF. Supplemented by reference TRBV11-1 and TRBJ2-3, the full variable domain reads EAEVAQSPRYKITEKSQAVAFWCDPISGHATLYWYRQILGQGPELLVQFQDESVVDDSQLPKDRFSAERLKGVDSTLKIQPAELGDSAMYLCASSLLAGDTDTQYFGPGTRLTVL.